This TCR beta chain was recorded in a study of cytomegalovirus exposure and HLA in healthy donors. The PCR was carried out with 60 Vbeta primers and 13 Jbeta primers. The repertoire was sequenced with immunoSEQ multiplex PCR; TCRdb's copy has only in-frame clones and lacks some. The table has roughly 80,000 clones, about four fifths seen once; the top ten hold 1.9%. Study results and limitations: In a later analysis, the majority of CMV-associated beta chains seemingly showed HLA restriction. TCR beta sequences reportedly predicted the HLA-A and HLA-B alleles of most subjects accurately. Presence/absence analyses assumed roughly uniform sequencing depth across donors.

Each donor was healthy, and each was a bone marrow donor. A note on this clone: Its antigen is currently unknown.

Germline CDR1 is MDHEN and CDR2 is SYDVKM. V gave up 6 bases and J gave up 5 bases; unmatched junction bases: 13. The CDR3 is made up of 15 amino acids. Source material: PBMCs. V usage is TRBV28 and J usage is TRBJ2-7; TRBD2 matches at 7 bases. The source of this sequence is a woman aged 25-40 years in good health and CMV-seronegative. The CDR3 DNA sequence: TGTGCCAGCAGACCCCCTTGGGCGGGGAGGGACGAGCAGTACTTC. Translation: CASRPPWAGRDEQYF.